Here is one T cell receptor beta chain with its context. The CDR3 has 22 residues. The germline CDR1 and CDR2 sequences are MGHRA and YSYEKL. Trimming pared 11 bases from V and 5 bases from J, leaving 45 bases between. The sample comes from a study of blood T cell repertoires in COVID-19. Patients from Seattle were sampled longitudinally, starting during active infection. Original handling: Amplification with reference gene primers provided the estimates of nucleated cell counts. Libraries were prepared by immunoSEQ multiplex PCR; TCRdb keeps only in-frame clonotypes and omits some of them. For V, J and clone size, that table is used; D and trimming come from the DNA. Of approximately 390,000 clones in the sample, about 87% were seen once.

The sample comprised peripheral blood. This clonotype was sampled from a woman in her sixties with COVID-19, enrolled during active disease. The rearrangement links TRBV4-1 to TRBJ1-2, with a tentative D call TRBD1 (6 bases). CDR3 bases: TGCGCCCGAAAACCCTCTACTTTGGATTACTGGACAGTCACGCGACGACCGTATGGCTACACCTTC. Protein sequence: CARKPSTLDYWTVTRRPYGYTF.